The rows below give T cell receptor beta chains drawn from one sample of a study of early T cells in non-severe SARS-CoV-2 infection. TCRdb reprocessed the 5' RACE reads via MiXCR and lists one record per CDR3 protein. The top ten hold roughly 0.7% of the sample, which has more than 25,000 distinct CDR3 sequences, 2.9% seen once. The sample taken for sequencing was whole blood. All receptors come from an adult who was a healthcare worker with PCR-confirmed SARS-CoV-2 infection or an uninfected control (not recorded which). Both conserved end residues are part of each CDR3. The order of the fields is J gene, clone size, V gene, D gene, CDR3 DNA, CDR3 protein. The D gene is left open where the match is weak. Clone size, where shown, is once, few, many, or a class for clones that have expanded.

j_call: TRBJ2-5
clone_size: many
v_call: TRBV5-6
d_call: .
cdr3_nt: TGTGCCAGCAGCTTGGCCTCAGGCGCTCAAGAGACCCAGTACTTC
cdr3_aa: CASSLASGAQETQYF

j_call: TRBJ2-5
clone_size: few
v_call: TRBV12-3/TRBV12-4
d_call: .
cdr3_nt: TGTGCCAGCAGTCTCGGCGGGCGCTACCAAGAGACCCAGTACTTC
cdr3_aa: CASSLGGRYQETQYF

j_call: TRBJ2-1
clone_size: .
v_call: TRBV7-2
d_call: TRBD1
cdr3_nt: TGTGCCAGCAGCCCGGACAGGGGTAATTGGAATGAGCAGTTCTTC
cdr3_aa: CASSPDRGNWNEQFF

j_call: TRBJ1-1
clone_size: many
v_call: TRBV12-3/TRBV12-4
d_call: .
cdr3_nt: TGTGCCAGCAGGCGTCGATCAGGGGAGGGAACTGAAGCTTTCTTT
cdr3_aa: CASRRRSGEGTEAFF

j_call: TRBJ2-1
clone_size: many
v_call: TRBV30
d_call: .
cdr3_nt: TGTGCCTGGAGTGACTATAGGGGTCGGATTGCTGGTGAGCAGTTCTTC
cdr3_aa: CAWSDYRGRIAGEQFF

j_call: TRBJ2-3
clone_size: many
v_call: TRBV5-1
d_call: TRBD2
cdr3_nt: TGCGCCAGCAGCACGGGGGGGACAGATACGCAGTATTTT
cdr3_aa: CASSTGGTDTQYF

j_call: TRBJ2-1
clone_size: medium-sized
v_call: TRBV29-1
d_call: .
cdr3_nt: TGCAGCGTTGGATATGGGCAACGGCAGTACAATGAGCAGTTCTTC
cdr3_aa: CSVGYGQRQYNEQFF

j_call: TRBJ2-3
clone_size: few
v_call: TRBV10-1
d_call: .
cdr3_nt: TGCGCCAGCAGTGAGTCCAGGCAGTACACAGATACGCAGTATTTT
cdr3_aa: CASSESRQYTDTQYF

j_call: TRBJ2-2
clone_size: many
v_call: TRBV5-1
d_call: .
cdr3_nt: TGCGCCAGCAGACCAGGGTGGACCGGGGAGCTGTTTTTT
cdr3_aa: CASRPGWTGELFF

j_call: TRBJ2-6
clone_size: medium-sized
v_call: TRBV30
d_call: .
cdr3_nt: TGTGCCTGGAGTACCTCCTGGCCTGGGGCCAACGTCCTGACTTTC
cdr3_aa: CAWSTSWPGANVLTF

j_call: TRBJ2-5
clone_size: many
v_call: TRBV5-1
d_call: .
cdr3_nt: TGCGCCAGCAGCTTCTACTCGGGGCTACAAGAGACCCAGTACTTC
cdr3_aa: CASSFYSGLQETQYF

j_call: TRBJ1-1
clone_size: few
v_call: TRBV7-9
d_call: .
cdr3_nt: TGTGCCAGCAGCCACCCACTTAAAAACACTGAAGCTTTCTTT
cdr3_aa: CASSHPLKNTEAFF

j_call: TRBJ2-5
clone_size: many
v_call: TRBV7-2
d_call: TRBD1
cdr3_nt: TGTGCCAGCAGCTTAACAGGGGGCTATGAGACCCAGTACTTC
cdr3_aa: CASSLTGGYETQYF

j_call: TRBJ1-6
clone_size: many
v_call: TRBV5-6
d_call: .
cdr3_nt: TGTGCCAGCAGCTACGCCGAGGGGAAGCGTCCCCACTTT
cdr3_aa: CASSYAEGKRPHF

j_call: TRBJ2-1
clone_size: many
v_call: TRBV7-8
d_call: TRBD1
cdr3_nt: TGTGCCAGCAGCTTCACCAGGGGGCAGGAGCAGTTCTTC
cdr3_aa: CASSFTRGQEQFF

j_call: TRBJ1-1
clone_size: .
v_call: TRBV3-1
d_call: TRBD1
cdr3_nt: TGTGCCAGCACTCCCGGGGGACAGGGGATTTTGAACACTGAAGCTTTCTTT
cdr3_aa: CASTPGGQGILNTEAFF

j_call: TRBJ2-3
clone_size: many
v_call: TRBV6-1
d_call: TRBD2
cdr3_nt: TGTGCCAGCACCCCCAGCGGGGGGGCCGGTTTCACGCAGTATTTT
cdr3_aa: CASTPSGGAGFTQYF

j_call: TRBJ2-3
clone_size: many
v_call: TRBV5-5
d_call: TRBD2
cdr3_nt: TGTGCCAGCAGCTCTAGCGGGGCTACAGATACGCAGTATTTT
cdr3_aa: CASSSSGATDTQYF

j_call: TRBJ1-2
clone_size: many
v_call: TRBV20-1
d_call: TRBD1
cdr3_nt: TGCAGTGCTATATCCGGCATGACAGGGTCTTTCTATGGCTACACCTTC
cdr3_aa: CSAISGMTGSFYGYTF

j_call: TRBJ1-5
clone_size: many
v_call: TRBV19
d_call: .
cdr3_nt: TGTGCCAGCGGGACTGGCAATCAGCCCCAGCATTTT
cdr3_aa: CASGTGNQPQHF

j_call: TRBJ2-4
clone_size: many
v_call: TRBV7-2
d_call: .
cdr3_nt: TGTGCCAGCAGCTTGGAGCAGGCCAAAAACATTCAGTACTTC
cdr3_aa: CASSLEQAKNIQYF

j_call: TRBJ2-3
clone_size: many
v_call: TRBV27
d_call: .
cdr3_nt: TGTGCCAGCAGTTACGTCCGGGGCCCAGATACGCAGTATTTT
cdr3_aa: CASSYVRGPDTQYF

j_call: TRBJ2-2
clone_size: many
v_call: TRBV7-2
d_call: .
cdr3_nt: TGTGCCAGCAGCCTGGGACCCCGAAACGGGGAGCTGTTTTTT
cdr3_aa: CASSLGPRNGELFF

j_call: TRBJ1-2
clone_size: many
v_call: TRBV9
d_call: .
cdr3_nt: TGTGCCAGCAGCGTAGAGGAGGGGTGGTATGGCTACACCTTC
cdr3_aa: CASSVEEGWYGYTF

j_call: TRBJ1-4
clone_size: medium-sized
v_call: TRBV20-1
d_call: .
cdr3_nt: TGCAGTGCTAGAGATAACGGGGCAACTAATGAAAAACTGTTTTTT
cdr3_aa: CSARDNGATNEKLFF

j_call: TRBJ1-1
clone_size: many
v_call: TRBV19
d_call: .
cdr3_nt: TGTGCCAGTAGTCCCAGTCCGGTAGGGAGGAACACTGAAGCTTTCTTT
cdr3_aa: CASSPSPVGRNTEAFF

j_call: TRBJ2-1
clone_size: many
v_call: TRBV20-1
d_call: TRBD2
cdr3_nt: TGCAGGGGTAGCGGGCTTGATAATGAGCAGTTCTTC
cdr3_aa: CRGSGLDNEQFF

j_call: TRBJ2-3
clone_size: many
v_call: TRBV7-6
d_call: .
cdr3_nt: TGTGCCAGCAGCTTACCAGGGGTCACAGATACGCAGTATTTT
cdr3_aa: CASSLPGVTDTQYF

j_call: TRBJ1-2
clone_size: many
v_call: TRBV7-3
d_call: .
cdr3_nt: TGTGCCAGCAGCCCGTCAGCGGGCAACTATGGCTACACCTTC
cdr3_aa: CASSPSAGNYGYTF

j_call: TRBJ2-5
clone_size: medium-sized
v_call: TRBV11-1
d_call: TRBD1
cdr3_nt: TGTGCCAGCACCAAAACCGGGACAGGGGGCTCGAAGACCCAGTACTTC
cdr3_aa: CASTKTGTGGSKTQYF

j_call: TRBJ2-1
clone_size: many
v_call: TRBV6-6
d_call: .
cdr3_nt: TGTGCCAGCAGAAAGGGACACCAGAGCTCCTACAATGAGCAGTTCTTC
cdr3_aa: CASRKGHQSSYNEQFF